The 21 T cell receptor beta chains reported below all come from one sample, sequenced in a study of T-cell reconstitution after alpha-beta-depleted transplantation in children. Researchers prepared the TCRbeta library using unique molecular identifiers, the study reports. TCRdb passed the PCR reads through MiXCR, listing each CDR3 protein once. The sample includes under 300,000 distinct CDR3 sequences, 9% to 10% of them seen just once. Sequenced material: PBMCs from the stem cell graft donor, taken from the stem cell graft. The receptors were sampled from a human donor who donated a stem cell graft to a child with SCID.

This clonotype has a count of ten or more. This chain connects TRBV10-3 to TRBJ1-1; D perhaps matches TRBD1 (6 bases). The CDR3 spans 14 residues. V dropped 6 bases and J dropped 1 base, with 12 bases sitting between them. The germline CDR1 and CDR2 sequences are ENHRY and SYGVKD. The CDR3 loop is CAIREGETNTEAFF. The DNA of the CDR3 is TGTGCCATCAGGGAGGGGGAAACGAACACTGAAGCTTTCTTT.

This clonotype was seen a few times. The CDR3: CASSFVGGRVTEAFF. For the CDR3, the DNA is TGTGCCAGCAGTTTCGTAGGGGGAAGGGTGACTGAAGCTTTCTTT. This rearrangement joins TRBV28 to TRBJ1-1; possible D gene TRBD1, 6 bases. The length of the CDR3 is 15 residues. Trimming took 3 bases from V and 5 from J, leaving 16 bases between them. Germline-derived CDR1 and CDR2 are MDHEN and SYDVKM.

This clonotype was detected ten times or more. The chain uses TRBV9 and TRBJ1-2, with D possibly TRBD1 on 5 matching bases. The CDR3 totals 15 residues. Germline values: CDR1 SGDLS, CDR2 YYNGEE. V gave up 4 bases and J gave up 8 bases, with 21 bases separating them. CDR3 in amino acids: CASSSQDGSGGGYTF. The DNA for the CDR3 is TGTGCCAGCAGCTCACAGGACGGGAGCGGCGGGGGCTACACCTTC. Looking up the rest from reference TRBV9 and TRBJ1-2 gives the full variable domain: DSGVTQTPKHLITATGQRVTLRCSPRSGDLSVYWYQQSLDQGLQFLIQYYNGEERAKGNILERFSAQQFPDLHSELNLSSLELGDSALYFCASSSQDGSGGGYTFGSGTRLTVV.

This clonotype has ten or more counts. CDR3 nucleotides: TGTGCCAGCAGCCCGACAACAGGTGGCTATGGCTACACCTTC. It specifies CASSPTTGGYGYTF. The rearrangement joins TRBV7-8 to TRBJ1-2; a weak D match, TRBD1 (5 bases). CDR3 length: 14 amino acids. The germline V gene has CDR1 SGHVS and CDR2 FQNEAQ. Trimming left V 5 bases short and J 4 bases short, with 14 bases between.

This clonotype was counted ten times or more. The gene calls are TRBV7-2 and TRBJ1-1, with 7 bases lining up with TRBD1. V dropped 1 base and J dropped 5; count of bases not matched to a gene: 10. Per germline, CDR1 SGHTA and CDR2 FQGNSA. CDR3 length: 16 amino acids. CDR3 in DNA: TGTGCCAGCAGCTTAGGGTGGACAGGAAGATCGACTGAAGCTTTCTTT. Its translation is CASSLGWTGRSTEAFF. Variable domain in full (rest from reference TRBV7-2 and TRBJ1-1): GAGVSQSPSNKVTEKGKDVELRCDPISGHTALYWYRQSLGQGLEFLIYFQGNSAPDKSGLPSDRFSAERTGGSVSTLTIQRTQQEDSAVYLCASSLGWTGRSTEAFFGQGTRLTVV.

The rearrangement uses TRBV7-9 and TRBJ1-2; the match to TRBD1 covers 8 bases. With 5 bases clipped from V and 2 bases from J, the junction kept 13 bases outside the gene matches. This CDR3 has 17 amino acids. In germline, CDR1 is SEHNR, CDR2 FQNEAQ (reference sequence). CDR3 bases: TGTGCCAGCAGCCGCCTAGCGCCAGGGGGCGAGAACTATGGCTACACCTTC. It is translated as CASSRLAPGGENYGYTF. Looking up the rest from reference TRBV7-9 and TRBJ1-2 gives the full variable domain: DTGVSQNPRHKITKRGQNVTFRCDPISEHNRLYWYRQTLGQGPEFLTYFQNEAQLEKSRLLSDRFSAERPKGSFSTLEIQRTEQGDSAMYLCASSRLAPGGENYGYTFGSGTRLTVV.

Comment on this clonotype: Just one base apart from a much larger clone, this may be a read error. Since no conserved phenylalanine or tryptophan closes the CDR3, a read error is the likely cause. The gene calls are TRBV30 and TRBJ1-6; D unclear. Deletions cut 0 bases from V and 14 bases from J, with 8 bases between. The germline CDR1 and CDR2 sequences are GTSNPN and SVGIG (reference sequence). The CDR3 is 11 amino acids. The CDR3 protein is CAWSVATALHI. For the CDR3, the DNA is TGTGCCTGGAGTGTTGCGACGGCCCTCCACATT.

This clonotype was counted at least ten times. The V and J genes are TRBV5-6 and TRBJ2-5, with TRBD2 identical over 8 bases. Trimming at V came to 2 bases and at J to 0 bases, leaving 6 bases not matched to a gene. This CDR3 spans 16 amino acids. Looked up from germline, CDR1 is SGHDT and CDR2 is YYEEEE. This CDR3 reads CASSLIGGAYQETQYF. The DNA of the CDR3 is TGTGCCAGCAGCTTAATCGGGGGGGCCTACCAAGAGACCCAGTACTTC.

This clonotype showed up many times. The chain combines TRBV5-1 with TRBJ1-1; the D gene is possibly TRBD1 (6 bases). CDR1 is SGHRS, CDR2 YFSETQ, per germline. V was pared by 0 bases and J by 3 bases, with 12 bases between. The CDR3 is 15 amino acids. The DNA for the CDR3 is TGCGCCAGCAGCTTGGGGGGGGCGCGGTACACTGAAGCTTTCTTT. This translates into CASSLGGARYTEAFF.

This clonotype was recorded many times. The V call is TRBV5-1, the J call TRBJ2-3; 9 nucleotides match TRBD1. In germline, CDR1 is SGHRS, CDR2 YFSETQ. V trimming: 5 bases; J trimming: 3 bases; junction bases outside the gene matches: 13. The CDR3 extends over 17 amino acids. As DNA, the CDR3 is TGCGCCAGCAGGCCTTCGGACAGGGGATCTTGGACAGATACGCAGTATTTT. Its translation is CASRPSDRGSWTDTQYF. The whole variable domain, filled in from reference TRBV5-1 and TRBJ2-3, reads KAGVTQTPRYLIKTRGQQVTLSCSPISGHRSVSWYQQTPGQGLQFLFEYFSETQRNKGNFPGRFSGRQFSNSRSEMNVSTLELGDSALYLCASRPSDRGSWTDTQYFGPGTRLTVL.

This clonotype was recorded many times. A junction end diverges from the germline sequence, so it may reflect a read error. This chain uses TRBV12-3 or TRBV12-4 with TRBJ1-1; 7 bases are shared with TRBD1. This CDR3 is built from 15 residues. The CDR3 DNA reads TGCGCCAGCAGCCCGCGGACAGGATTAAACACTGAAGCTTTCTTT. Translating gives CASSPRTGLNTEAFF.

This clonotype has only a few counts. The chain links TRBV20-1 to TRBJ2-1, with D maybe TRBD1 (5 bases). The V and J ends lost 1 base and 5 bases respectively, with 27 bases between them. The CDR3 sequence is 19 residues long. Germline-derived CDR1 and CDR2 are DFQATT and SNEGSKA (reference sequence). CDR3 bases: TGCAGTGCTAGAGTCCCACCCTTCGACAGAGCGAGGCTCAACAATGAGCAGTTCTTC. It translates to CSARVPPFDRARLNNEQFF.

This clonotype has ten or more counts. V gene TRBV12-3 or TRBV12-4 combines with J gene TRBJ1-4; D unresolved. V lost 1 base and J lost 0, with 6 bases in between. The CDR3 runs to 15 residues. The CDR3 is CASSLEEATNEKLFF. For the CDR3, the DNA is TGTGCCAGCAGTTTAGAAGAGGCAACTAATGAAAAACTGTTTTTT.

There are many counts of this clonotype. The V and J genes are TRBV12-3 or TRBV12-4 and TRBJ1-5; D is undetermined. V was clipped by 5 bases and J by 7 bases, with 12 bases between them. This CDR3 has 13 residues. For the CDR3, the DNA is TGTGCCAGCAGTGTGGGATCGGGGCAGCCCCAGCATTTT. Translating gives CASSVGSGQPQHF.

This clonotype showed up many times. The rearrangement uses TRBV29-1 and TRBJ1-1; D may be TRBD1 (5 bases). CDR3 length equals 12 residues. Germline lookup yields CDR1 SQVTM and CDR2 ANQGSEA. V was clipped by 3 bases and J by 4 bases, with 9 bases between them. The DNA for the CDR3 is TGCAGCGTTGACCCAGGGACCACTGAAGCTTTCTTT. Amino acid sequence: CSVDPGTTEAFF.

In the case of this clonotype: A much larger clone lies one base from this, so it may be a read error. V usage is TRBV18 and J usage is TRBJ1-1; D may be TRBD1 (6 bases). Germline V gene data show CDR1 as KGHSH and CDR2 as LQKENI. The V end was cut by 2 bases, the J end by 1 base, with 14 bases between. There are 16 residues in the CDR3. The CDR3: CASSPTEGVRNTEAFF. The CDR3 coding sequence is TGTGCCAGCTCACCAACGGAGGGGGTGAGGAACACTGAAGCTTTCTTT. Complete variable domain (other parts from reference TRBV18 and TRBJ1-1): NAGVMQNPRHLVRRRGQEARLRCSPMKGHSHVYWYRQLPEEGLKFMVYLQKENIIDESGMPKERFSAEFPKEGPSILRIQQVVRGDSAAYFCASSPTEGVRNTEAFFGQGTRLTVV.

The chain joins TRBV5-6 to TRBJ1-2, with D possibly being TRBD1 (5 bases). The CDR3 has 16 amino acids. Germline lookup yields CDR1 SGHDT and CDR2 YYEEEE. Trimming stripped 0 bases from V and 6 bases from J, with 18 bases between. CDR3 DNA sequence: TGTGCCAGCAGCTTGGCCCGACAGTGGGGAAAGAATGGCTACACCTTC. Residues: CASSLARQWGKNGYTF.

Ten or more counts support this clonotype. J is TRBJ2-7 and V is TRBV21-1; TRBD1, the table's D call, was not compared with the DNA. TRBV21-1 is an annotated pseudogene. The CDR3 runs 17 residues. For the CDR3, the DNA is TGTGCCAGCAGCAAAGTGACCGGGTGCCAACGGGAATACGAGCAGTACTTC. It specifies CASSKVTGCQREYEQYF.

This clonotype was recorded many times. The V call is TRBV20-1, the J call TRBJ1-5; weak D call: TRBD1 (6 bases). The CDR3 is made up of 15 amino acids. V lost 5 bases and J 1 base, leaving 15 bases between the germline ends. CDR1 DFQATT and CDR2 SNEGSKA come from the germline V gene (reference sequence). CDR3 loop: CSAGEGGTSNQPQHF. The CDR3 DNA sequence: TGCAGTGCTGGCGAGGGGGGAACGAGCAATCAGCCCCAGCATTTT.

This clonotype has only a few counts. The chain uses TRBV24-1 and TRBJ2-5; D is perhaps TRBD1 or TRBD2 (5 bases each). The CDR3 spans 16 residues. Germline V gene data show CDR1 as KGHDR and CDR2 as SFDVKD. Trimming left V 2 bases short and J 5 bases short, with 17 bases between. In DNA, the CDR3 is TGTGCCACCAGTGATTCACGGGACGCCTCCCGGGAGACCCAGTACTTC. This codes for CATSDSRDASRETQYF.

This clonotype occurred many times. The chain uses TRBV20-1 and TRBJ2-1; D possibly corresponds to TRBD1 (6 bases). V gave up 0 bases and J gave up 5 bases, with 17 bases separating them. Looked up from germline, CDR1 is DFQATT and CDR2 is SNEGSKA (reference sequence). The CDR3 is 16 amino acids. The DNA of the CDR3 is TGCAGTGCTAGAGATTGGGCCAGGGGCTTTGACAATGAGCAGTTCTTC. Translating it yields CSARDWARGFDNEQFF.